The T cell receptor (beta chain) under discussion was sequenced for a study of T cell responses to AZD1222 COVID-19 vaccine. The study's findings and limits: With two AZD1222 doses given, Spike-specific TCR breadth and depth both rose. At baseline, seropositivity was found in only six or seven AZD1222 recipients. The study sampled repertoires only after the peak T cell response. The span of vaccine-associated CD4 TCRs extended across spike, with dominance at 160-218 and 743-854.

On this clone: No antigen is known for it.

Clones were read by immunoSEQ multiplex PCR, and TCRdb kept only the in-frame ones, dropping some. This table holds approximately 120,000 clones, over 75% found once. Per germline, CDR1 MGHDK and CDR2 SYGVNS. CDR3 length equals 16 residues. V lost 0 bases and J 7 bases, leaving 13 bases between the germline ends. The receptor's source is an adult in good health. The source was peripheral blood, collected on day 0 of MenACWY control vaccination. The rearrangement links TRBV25-1 to TRBJ1-6, with D uncertain. DNA of the CDR3: TGTGCCAGCAGTGAATATCCGCAGAGCCACAATTCACCCCTCCACTTT. This gives the protein CASSEYPQSHNSPLHF.